This T cell receptor (beta chain) was sequenced for a study of persistence of HIV-infected CD4 T cells. The junction had 4 bases not matched to a gene; V was cut back by 0 bases and J by 6 bases. Germline V gives CDR1 LNHNV, CDR2 YYDKDF (reference sequence). This CDR3 has 15 residues. Comments on this clone: Its antigen is unidentified.

Cells were stimulated with CMV-infected fibroblast lysates at 8.5 to 10 ug/mL. Sorted nonresponding memory CD4+ T cells were CD40L-negative, CD69-negative, CD45RO-high. Donors had undetectable plasma HIV-1 RNA, under 50 copies/mL, for 4+ years. Donors had CD4+ T cell counts above 400 cells/uL and were CMV-seropositive. Sequencing used immunoSEQ version 4 in survey mode. Template was genomic DNA at about 9.3 ng/uL, with up to 1 ug used per sample. Only in-frame clones appear in the TCRdb table, and some are missing; sequencing was by immunoSEQ multiplex PCR. The sample has 45,000 to 55,000 clones, more than 70% seen once. Study-level results: CMV- and Gag-responding cells had lower TCRbeta richness than CD3/CD28-responding cells.

The V call is TRBV15, the J call TRBJ2-7; 11 bases line up with TRBD1. Here the sequenced sample was CD4+ T cells sorted from PBMCs after approximately 19-hour stimulation, taken from a patient who received antiretroviral therapy. The source is an adult man with HIV who was CMV-seropositive. CDR3 bases: TGTGCCACCAGCAGAGATTCCGGGACAGGGGGCGAGCAGTACTTC. Translated, it gives CATSRDSGTGGEQYF.